A selection of T cell receptor beta chains follows, all from one sample in a study of response to subunit inactivated influenza vaccine. TCRdb re-called the RT-PCR reads through MiXCR, storing one row per CDR3 protein. The sample carries 550,000 to 800,000 distinct CDR3 sequences, 15% to 18% recorded once. The sample was PBMCs from blood, taken 11 to 12 days after vaccination. These receptors all come from a man in his forties or fifties who received an inactivated influenza vaccine. Both conserved end residues are part of each CDR3. The D gene is left open where the match is weak. Clone size is given for some rows only: seen once, a few or many times, or a class if the clone is expanded.

V	J	size	D	CDR3	DNA
TRBV9	TRBJ2-4	.	.	CASSVGKEKNIQYF	TGTGCCAGCAGCGTAGGAAAGGAAAAAAACATTCAGTACTTC
TRBV7-2	TRBJ2-3	.	TRBD2	CASSFGGAGLTDTQYF	TGTGCCAGCAGCTTCGGGGGGGCCGGGCTAACCGATACGCAGTATTTT
TRBV20-1	TRBJ1-2	few	.	CSARKGGYGYTF	TGCAGTGCTAGAAAGGGGGGCTATGGCTACACCTTC
TRBV15	TRBJ1-5	.	.	CATSTGGQPQHF	TGTGCCACCAGCACAGGAGGTCAGCCCCAGCATTTT
TRBV28	TRBJ2-1	once	TRBD2	CASSSLSGREYNEQFF	TGTGCCAGCAGTTCTCTTAGCGGGAGGGAATACAATGAGCAGTTCTTC
TRBV20-1	TRBJ2-7	few	.	CSATGTEFYEQYF	TGCAGTGCTACCGGGACGGAGTTCTACGAGCAGTACTTC
TRBV5-1	TRBJ2-3	few	TRBD2	CASLRGDHTDTQYF	TGCGCCAGCCTGCGGGGGGACCACACAGATACGCAGTATTTT
TRBV6-1	TRBJ2-3	.	TRBD2	CASRGRLALTDTQYF	TGTGCCAGCAGGGGTAGACTAGCGCTCACAGATACGCAGTATTTT
TRBV5-1	TRBJ2-3	.	TRBD1	CASSPVGAGQGTDTQYF	TGCGCCAGCAGCCCAGTGGGGGCGGGACAGGGCACAGATACGCAGTATTTT
TRBV7-9	TRBJ2-7	few	TRBD2	CASSLREDSSYEQYF	TGTGCCAGCAGCTTACGGGAGGACTCCTCCTACGAGCAGTACTTC